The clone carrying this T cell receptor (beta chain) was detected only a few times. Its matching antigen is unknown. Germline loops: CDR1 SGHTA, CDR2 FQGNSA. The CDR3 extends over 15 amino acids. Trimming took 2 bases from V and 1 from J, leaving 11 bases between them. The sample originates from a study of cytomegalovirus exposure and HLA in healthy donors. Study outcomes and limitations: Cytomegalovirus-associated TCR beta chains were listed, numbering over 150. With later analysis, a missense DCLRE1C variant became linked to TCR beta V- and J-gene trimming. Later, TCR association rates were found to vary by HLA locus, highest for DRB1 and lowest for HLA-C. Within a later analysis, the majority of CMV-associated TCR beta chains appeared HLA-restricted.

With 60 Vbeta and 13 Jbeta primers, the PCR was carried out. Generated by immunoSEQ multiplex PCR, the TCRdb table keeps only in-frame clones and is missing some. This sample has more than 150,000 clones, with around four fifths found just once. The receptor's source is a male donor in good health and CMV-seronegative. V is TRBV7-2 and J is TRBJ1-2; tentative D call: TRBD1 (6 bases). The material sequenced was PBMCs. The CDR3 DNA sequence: TGTGCCAGCAGCTTAATCGCAGGGGTTAACTATGGCTACACCTTC. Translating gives CASSLIAGVNYGYTF.